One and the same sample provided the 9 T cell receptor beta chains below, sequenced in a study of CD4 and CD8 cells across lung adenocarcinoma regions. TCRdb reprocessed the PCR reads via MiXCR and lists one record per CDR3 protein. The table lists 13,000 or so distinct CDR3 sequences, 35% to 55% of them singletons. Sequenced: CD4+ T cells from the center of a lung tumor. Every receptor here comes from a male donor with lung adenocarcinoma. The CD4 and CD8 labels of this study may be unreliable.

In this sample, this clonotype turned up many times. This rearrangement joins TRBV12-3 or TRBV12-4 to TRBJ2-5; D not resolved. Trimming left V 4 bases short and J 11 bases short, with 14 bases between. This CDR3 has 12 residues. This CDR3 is CASSSPLGEQYF. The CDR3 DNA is TGTGCCAGCAGTTCGCCTCTAGGAGAGCAGTACTTC.

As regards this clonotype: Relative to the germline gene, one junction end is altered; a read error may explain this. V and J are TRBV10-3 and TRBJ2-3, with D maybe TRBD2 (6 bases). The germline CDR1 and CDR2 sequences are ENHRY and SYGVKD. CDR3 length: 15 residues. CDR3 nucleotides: TGTGGCGGGGCTACCGGGCGCGGTGACGCAGATACCCAGTATTTC. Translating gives CGGATGRGDADTQYF.

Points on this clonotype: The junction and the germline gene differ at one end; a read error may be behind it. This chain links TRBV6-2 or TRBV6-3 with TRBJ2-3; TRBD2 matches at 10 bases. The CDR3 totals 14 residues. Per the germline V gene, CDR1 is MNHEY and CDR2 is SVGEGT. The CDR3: CASRELAGTDTQFF. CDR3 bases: TGTGCCAGCAGAGAACTAGCGGGAACAGATACGCAGTTTTTT.

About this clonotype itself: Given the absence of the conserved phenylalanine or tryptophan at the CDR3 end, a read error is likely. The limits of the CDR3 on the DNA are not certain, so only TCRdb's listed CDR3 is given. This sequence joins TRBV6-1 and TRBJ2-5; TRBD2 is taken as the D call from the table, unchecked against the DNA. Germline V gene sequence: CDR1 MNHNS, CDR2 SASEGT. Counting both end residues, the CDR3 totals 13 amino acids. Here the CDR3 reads CARSPGGGETQYL.

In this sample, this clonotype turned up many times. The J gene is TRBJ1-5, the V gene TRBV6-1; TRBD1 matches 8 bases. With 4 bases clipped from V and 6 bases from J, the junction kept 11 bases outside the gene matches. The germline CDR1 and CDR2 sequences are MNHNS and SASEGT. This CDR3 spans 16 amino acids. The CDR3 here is CASSGWTGFGAQPQHF. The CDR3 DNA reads TGTGCCAGCAGTGGCTGGACAGGGTTTGGTGCTCAGCCCCAGCATTTT.

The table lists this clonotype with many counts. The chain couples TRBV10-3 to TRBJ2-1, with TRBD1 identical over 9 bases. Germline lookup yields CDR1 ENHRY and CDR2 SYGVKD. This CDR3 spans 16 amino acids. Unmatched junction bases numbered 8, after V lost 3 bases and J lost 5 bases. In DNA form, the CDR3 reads TGTGCCATCAGTGACCGAACAGGGGGCGCGAACAATGAGCAGTTCTTC. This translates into CAISDRTGGANNEQFF.

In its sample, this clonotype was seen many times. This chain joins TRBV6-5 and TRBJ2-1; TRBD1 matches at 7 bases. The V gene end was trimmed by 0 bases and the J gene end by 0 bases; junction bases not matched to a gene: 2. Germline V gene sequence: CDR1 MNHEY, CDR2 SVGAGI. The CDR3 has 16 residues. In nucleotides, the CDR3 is TGTGCCAGCAGTTACTCCTGGGACAGCTCCTACAATGAGCAGTTCTTC. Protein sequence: CASSYSWDSSYNEQFF.

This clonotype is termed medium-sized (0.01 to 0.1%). CDR3 in amino acids: CASRTSGGETQYF. CDR3 coding DNA: TGTGCCAGCAGGACTAGCGGAGGGGAGACCCAGTACTTC. The genes are TRBV6-1 and TRBJ2-5; 9 bases align to TRBD2. Per germline, CDR1 MNHNS and CDR2 SASEGT. CDR3 size: 13 residues. V was pared by 6 bases and J by 5 bases, with 4 bases of the junction left unmatched.

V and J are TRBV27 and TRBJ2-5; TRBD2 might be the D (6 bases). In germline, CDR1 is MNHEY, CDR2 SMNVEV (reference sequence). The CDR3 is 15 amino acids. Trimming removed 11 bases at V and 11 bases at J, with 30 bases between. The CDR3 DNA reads TGTGCCGGGGGGACGGGGGTTCAATACACAGATACGCAGTACTTC. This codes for CAGGTGVQYTDTQYF.